The TCR beta chain under discussion was sequenced for a study of control samples from healthy donors and cancer patients. Germline CDR1 is SNHLY and CDR2 is FYNNEI. The CDR3 is 15 amino acids. Data came from immunoSEQ multiplex PCR; TCRdb stores just in-frame clones and leaves some out. The sample yields more than 95,000 clones, 87% seen once. About this clone: One end of the junction is discordant with germline, which a read error may explain.

This receptor was taken from a man in his late teens or twenties in good health. This rearrangement joins TRBV2 to TRBJ2-7, with 9 bases aligning to TRBD2. The sequenced material came from blood. The CDR3 sequence: CVSRVSGLAPNEQYF. The CDR3 DNA reads TGTGTCAGCAGGGTTTCGGGACTAGCTCCGAACGAGCAGTACTTC.